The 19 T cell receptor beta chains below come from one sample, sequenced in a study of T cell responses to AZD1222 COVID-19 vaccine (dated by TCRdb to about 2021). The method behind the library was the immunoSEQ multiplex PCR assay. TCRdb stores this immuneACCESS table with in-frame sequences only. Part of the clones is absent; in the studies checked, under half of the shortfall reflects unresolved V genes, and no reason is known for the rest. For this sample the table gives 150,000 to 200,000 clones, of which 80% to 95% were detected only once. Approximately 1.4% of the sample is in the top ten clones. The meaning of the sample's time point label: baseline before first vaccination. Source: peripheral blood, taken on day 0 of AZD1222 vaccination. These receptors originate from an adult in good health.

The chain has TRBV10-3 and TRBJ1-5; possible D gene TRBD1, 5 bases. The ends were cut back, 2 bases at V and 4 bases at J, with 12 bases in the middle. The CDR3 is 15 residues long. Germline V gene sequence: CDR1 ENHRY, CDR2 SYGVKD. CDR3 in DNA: TGTGCCATCAGTGAGGATGGCAGGGTGAATCAGCCCCAGCATTTT. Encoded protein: CAISEDGRVNQPQHF.

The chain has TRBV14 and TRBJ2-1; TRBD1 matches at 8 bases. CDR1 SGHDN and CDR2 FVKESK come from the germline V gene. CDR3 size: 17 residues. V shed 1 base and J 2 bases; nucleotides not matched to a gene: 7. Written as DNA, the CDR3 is TGTGCCAGCAGCCAAGGCAGGACAGGGATCGCCTACAATGAGCAGTTCTTC. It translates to CASSQGRTGIAYNEQFF.

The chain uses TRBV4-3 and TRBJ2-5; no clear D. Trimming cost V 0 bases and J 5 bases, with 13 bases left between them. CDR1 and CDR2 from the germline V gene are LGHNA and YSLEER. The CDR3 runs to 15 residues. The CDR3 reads CASSQDKGSSETQYF. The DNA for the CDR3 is TGCGCCAGCAGCCAAGATAAAGGTAGCAGTGAGACCCAGTACTTC.

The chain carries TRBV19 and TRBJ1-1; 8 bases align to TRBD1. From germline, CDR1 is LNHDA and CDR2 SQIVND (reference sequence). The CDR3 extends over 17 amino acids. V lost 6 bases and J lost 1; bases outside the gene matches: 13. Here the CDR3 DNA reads TGTGCCAGTAGCGACCCGGCAGGGGGCCCCTGGAACACTGAAGCTTTCTTT. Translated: CASSDPAGGPWNTEAFF.

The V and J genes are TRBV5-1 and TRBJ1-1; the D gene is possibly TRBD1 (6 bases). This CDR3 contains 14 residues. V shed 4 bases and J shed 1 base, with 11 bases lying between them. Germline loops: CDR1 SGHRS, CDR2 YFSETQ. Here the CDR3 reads CASSPGHQNTEAFF. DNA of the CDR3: TGCGCCAGCAGCCCGGGACACCAGAACACTGAAGCTTTCTTT. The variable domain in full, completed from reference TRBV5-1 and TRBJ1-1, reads KAGVTQTPRYLIKTRGQQVTLSCSPISGHRSVSWYQQTPGQGLQFLFEYFSETQRNKGNFPGRFSGRQFSNSRSEMNVSTLELGDSALYLCASSPGHQNTEAFFGQGTRLTVV.

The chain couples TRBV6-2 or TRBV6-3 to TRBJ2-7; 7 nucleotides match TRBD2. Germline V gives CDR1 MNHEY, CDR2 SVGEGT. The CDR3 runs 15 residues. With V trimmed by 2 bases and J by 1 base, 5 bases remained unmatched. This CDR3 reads CASSYPSSGSYEQYF. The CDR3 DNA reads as TGTGCCAGCAGTTACCCATCTAGCGGTTCCTACGAGCAGTACTTC.

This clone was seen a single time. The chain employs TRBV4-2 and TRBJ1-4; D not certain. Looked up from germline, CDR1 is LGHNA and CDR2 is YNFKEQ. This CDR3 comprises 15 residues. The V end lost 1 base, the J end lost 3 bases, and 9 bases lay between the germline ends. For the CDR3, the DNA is TGTGCCAGCAGCCAAGTGTGGGCGGCTAATGAAAAACTGTTTTTT. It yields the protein CASSQVWAANEKLFF.

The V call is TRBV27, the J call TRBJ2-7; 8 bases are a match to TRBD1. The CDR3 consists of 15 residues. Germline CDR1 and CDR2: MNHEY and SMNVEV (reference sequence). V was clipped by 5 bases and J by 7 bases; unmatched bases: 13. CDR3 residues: CASSTRTGPLAEQYF. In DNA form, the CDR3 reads TGTGCCAGCAGTACCCGGACAGGGCCCCTTGCGGAGCAGTACTTC.

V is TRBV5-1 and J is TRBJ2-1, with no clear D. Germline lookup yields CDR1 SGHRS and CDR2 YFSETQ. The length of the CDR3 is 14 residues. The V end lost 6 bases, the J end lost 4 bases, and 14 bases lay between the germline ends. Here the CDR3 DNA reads TGCGCCAGCACAACAGCTCCTTCTTACAATGAGCAGTTCTTC. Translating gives CASTTAPSYNEQFF.

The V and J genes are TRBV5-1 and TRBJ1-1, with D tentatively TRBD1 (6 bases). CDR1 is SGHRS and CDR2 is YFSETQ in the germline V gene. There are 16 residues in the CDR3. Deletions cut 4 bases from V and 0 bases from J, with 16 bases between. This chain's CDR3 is CASSQGTGTMNTEAFF. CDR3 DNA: TGCGCCAGCAGCCAGGGAACAGGGACCATGAACACTGAAGCTTTCTTT.

This chain's CDR3 is CASSNRDTGELFF. CDR3 DNA sequence: TGTGCCAGCAGCAACAGGGATACCGGGGAGCTGTTTTTT. J is TRBJ2-2 and V is TRBV3-1 (or the pseudogene TRBV3-2); TRBD1 might be the D (6 bases). Trimming took off 5 bases at V and 5 bases at J, with 9 bases between the two ends. This CDR3 has 13 amino acids. Germline CDR1 and CDR2: LGHDT and YNNKEL (reference sequence).

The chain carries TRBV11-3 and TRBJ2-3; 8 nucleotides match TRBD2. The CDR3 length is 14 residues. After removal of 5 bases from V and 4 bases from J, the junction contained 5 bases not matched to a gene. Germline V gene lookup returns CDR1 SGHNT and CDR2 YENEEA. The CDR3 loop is CASSLGRAPDTQYF. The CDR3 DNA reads TGTGCCAGCAGCCTCGGGAGGGCCCCAGATACGCAGTATTTT.

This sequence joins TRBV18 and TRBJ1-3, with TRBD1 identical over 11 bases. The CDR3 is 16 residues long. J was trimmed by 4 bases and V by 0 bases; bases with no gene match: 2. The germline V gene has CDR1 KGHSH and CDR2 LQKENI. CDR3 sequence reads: CASSPPGQGAGNTIYF. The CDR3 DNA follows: TGTGCCAGCTCACCACCTGGACAGGGGGCCGGAAACACCATATATTTT.

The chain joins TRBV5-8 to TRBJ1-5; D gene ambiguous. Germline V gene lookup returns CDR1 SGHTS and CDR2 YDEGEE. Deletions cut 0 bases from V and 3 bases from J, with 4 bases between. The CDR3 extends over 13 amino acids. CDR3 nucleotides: TGTGCCAGCAGCTTGGCGGTCAATCAGCCCCAGCATTTT. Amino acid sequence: CASSLAVNQPQHF.

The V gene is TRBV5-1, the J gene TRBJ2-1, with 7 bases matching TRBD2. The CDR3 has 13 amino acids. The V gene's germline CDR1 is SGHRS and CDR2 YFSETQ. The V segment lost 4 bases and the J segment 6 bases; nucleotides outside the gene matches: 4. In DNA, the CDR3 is TGCGCCAGCAGCGGGGGGGTCAGCAATGAGCAGTTCTTC. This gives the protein CASSGGVSNEQFF. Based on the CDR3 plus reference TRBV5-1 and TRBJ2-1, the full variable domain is KAGVTQTPRYLIKTRGQQVTLSCSPISGHRSVSWYQQTPGQGLQFLFEYFSETQRNKGNFPGRFSGRQFSNSRSEMNVSTLELGDSALYLCASSGGVSNEQFFGPGTRLTVL.

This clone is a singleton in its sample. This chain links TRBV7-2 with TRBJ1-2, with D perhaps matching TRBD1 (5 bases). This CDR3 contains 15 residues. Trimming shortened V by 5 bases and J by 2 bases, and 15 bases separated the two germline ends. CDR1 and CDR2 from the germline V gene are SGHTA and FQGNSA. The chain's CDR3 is CASSPGTGGNYGYTF. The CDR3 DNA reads TGTGCCAGCAGCCCCGGGACCGGGGGGAACTATGGCTACACCTTC.

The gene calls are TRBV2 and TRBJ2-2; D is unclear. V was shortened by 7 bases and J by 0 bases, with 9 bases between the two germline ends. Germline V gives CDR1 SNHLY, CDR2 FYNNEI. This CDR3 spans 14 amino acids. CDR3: CASKGVANTGELFF. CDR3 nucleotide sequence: TGTGCCAGCAAGGGTGTGGCGAACACCGGGGAGCTGTTTTTT.

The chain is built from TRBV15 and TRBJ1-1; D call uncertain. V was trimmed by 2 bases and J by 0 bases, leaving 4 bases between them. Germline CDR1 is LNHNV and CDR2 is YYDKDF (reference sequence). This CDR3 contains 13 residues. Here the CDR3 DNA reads TGTGCCACCAGCAGAACCCTGAACACTGAAGCTTTCTTT. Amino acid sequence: CATSRTLNTEAFF. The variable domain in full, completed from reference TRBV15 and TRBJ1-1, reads DAMVIQNPRYQVTQFGKPVTLSCSQTLNHNVMYWYQQKSSQAPKLLFHYYDKDFNNEADTPDNFQSRRPNTSFCFLDIRSPGLGDTAMYLCATSRTLNTEAFFGQGTRLTVV.

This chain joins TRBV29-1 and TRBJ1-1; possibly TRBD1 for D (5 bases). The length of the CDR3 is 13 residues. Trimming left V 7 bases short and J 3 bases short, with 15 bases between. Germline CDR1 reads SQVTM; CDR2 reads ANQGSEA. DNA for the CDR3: TGCAGCGCAGACCCCCGAGGGGACACTGAAGCTTTCTTT. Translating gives CSADPRGDTEAFF.